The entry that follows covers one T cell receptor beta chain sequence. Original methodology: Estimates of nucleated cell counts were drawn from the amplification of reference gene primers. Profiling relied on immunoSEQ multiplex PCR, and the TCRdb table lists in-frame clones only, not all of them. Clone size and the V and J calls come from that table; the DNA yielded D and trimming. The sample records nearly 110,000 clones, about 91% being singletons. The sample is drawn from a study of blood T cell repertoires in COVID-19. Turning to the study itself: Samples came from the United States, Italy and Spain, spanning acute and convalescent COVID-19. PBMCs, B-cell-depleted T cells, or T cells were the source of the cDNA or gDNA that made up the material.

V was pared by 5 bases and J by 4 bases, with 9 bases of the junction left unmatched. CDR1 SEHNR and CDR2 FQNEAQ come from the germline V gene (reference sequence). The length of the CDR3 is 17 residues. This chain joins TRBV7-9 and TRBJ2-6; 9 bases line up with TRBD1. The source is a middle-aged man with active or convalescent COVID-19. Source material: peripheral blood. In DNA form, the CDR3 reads TGTGCCAGCAGCCGGACAGGGGCGGTTCAGGGGGCCAACGTCCTGACTTTC. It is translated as CASSRTGAVQGANVLTF.